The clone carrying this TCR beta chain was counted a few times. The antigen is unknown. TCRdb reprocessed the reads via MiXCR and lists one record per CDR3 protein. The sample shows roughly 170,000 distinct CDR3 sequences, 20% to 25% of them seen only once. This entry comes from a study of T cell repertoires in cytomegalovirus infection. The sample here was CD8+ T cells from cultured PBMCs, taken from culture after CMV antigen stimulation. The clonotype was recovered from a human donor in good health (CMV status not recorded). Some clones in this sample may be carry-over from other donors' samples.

The DNA of the CDR3 is TGTGCCAGTAGCCCGACAGGTTTTGGCGAGCAGTACTTC. Encoded protein: CASSPTGFGEQYF. The chain joins TRBV19 to TRBJ2-7, with a possible D match to TRBD1 (6 bases). V was clipped by 6 bases and J by 6 bases, with 15 bases between them. The germline V gene encodes CDR1 LNHDA and CDR2 SQIVND (reference sequence). The CDR3 totals 13 residues.